Sequencing of this TCR beta chain was carried out in a study of blood T cell repertoires in COVID-19. Study-wide context: T cells, B-cell-depleted T cells, or PBMCs supplied cDNA or gDNA.

The germline V gene encodes CDR1 MNHNY and CDR2 SVGAGI (reference sequence). This CDR3 has 16 residues. V was trimmed by 2 bases and J by 10 bases, leaving 18 bases between them. Assay: immunoSEQ multiplex PCR; the TCRdb copy retains only in-frame clones and omits some. The sample contains under 150,000 clones, roughly 80% of which appear only once. The sequencing sample was made of peripheral blood. The chain combines TRBV6-6 with TRBJ1-6; D might be TRBD1 (5 bases). This receptor was taken from a human donor in a cohort sampled during active COVID-19. The CDR3 reads CASSYEGRGSYSPLHF. CDR3 DNA: TGTGCCAGCAGTTACGAGGGACGGGGGTCGTACTCACCCCTCCACTTT.